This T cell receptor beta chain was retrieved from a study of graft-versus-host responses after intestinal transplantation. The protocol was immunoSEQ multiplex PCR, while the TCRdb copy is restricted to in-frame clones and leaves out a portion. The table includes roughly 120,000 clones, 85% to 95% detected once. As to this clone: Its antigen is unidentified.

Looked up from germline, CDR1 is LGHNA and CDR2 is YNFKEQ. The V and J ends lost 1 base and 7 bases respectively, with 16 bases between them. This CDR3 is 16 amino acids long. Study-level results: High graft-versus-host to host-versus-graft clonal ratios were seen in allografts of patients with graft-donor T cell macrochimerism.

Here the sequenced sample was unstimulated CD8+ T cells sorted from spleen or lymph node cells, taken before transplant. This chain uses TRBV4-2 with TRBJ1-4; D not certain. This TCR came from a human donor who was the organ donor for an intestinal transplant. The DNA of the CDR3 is TGTGCCAGCAGCCAAGTTGTTTTGGCTGAGGGTGAAAAACTGTTTTTT. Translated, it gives CASSQVVLAEGEKLFF.